One and the same sample provided the 9 T cell receptor beta chains below, sequenced in a study of T cell responses to AZD1222 COVID-19 vaccine. The table came from immunoSEQ multiplex PCR; TCRdb's copy has only in-frame clones and leaves some out. The sample holds fewer than 95,000 clones, roughly 90% seen once. The sequences come from peripheral blood, collected 28 days after the second AZD1222 dose. The receptors derive from an adult who received the AZD1222 COVID-19 vaccine.

The rearrangement uses TRBV9 and TRBJ2-3, with 11 bases lining up with TRBD1. CDR3 size: 17 residues. The germline V gene encodes CDR1 SGDLS and CDR2 YYNGEE. The V gene end was trimmed by 4 bases and the J gene end by 4 bases; junction bases not matched to a gene: 11. DNA for the CDR3: TGTGCCAGCAGCCTAGGACCGGGACAGGGGGGTTCAGATACGCAGTATTTT. It specifies CASSLGPGQGGSDTQYF.

The chain has TRBV4-1 and TRBJ1-4; D not certain. This CDR3 is 15 amino acids long. Germline CDR1 is MGHRA and CDR2 is YSYEKL. V was shortened by 1 base and J by 2 bases, with 8 bases between the two germline ends. CDR3 in amino acids: CASSQGPGTNEKLFF. CDR3 in DNA: TGCGCCAGCAGCCAAGGGCCAGGCACTAATGAAAAACTGTTTTTT.

This sequence joins TRBV28 and TRBJ1-1; D is perhaps TRBD1 (5 bases). Germline V gives CDR1 MDHEN, CDR2 SYDVKM. The CDR3 extends over 14 amino acids. The V gene lost 7 bases and the J gene lost 4 bases, with 16 bases spanning the gap. The CDR3 region is CASINTGVGTEAFF. DNA of the CDR3: TGTGCCAGCATCAATACAGGAGTCGGCACTGAAGCTTTCTTT.

With regard to this clone: The sample contains more than one DNA sequence encoding this CDR3. J is TRBJ1-4 and V is TRBV4-2; no clear D gene. The V gene lost 1 base and the J gene lost 0 bases, with 3 bases spanning the gap. Germline V gene data show CDR1 as LGHNA and CDR2 as YNFKEQ. The CDR3 is 14 amino acids. The CDR3 reads CASSQGATNEKLFF. The CDR3 DNA reads TGTGCCAGCAGCCAAGGCGCAACTAATGAAAAACTGTTTTTT.

This rearrangement joins TRBV3-1 (or the pseudogene TRBV3-2) to TRBJ1-5; D is ambiguous. V lost 5 bases and J lost 4, with 9 bases in between. The germline CDR1 and CDR2 sequences are LGHDT and YNNKEL (reference sequence). This CDR3 contains 13 residues. The CDR3 DNA follows: TGTGCCAGCAGCAACGGGGTTAATCAGCCCCAGCATTTT. Its protein product is CASSNGVNQPQHF.

This chain uses TRBV29-1 with TRBJ1-1; 7 bases match TRBD1. The CDR3 totals 13 residues. V lost 6 bases, J lost 1 base, and 5 bases stayed unmatched. Germline V gives CDR1 SQVTM, CDR2 ANQGSEA. DNA for the CDR3: TGCAGCGTGGGGACAGCACAGAACACTGAAGCTTTCTTT. It codes for CSVGTAQNTEAFF. Full variable domain (missing parts from reference TRBV29-1 and TRBJ1-1): SAVISQKPSRDICQRGTSLTIQCQVDSQVTMMFWYRQQPGQSLTLIATANQGSEATYESGFVIDKFPISRPNLTFSTLTVSNMSPEDSSIYLCSVGTAQNTEAFFGQGTRLTVV.

The chain links TRBV30 to TRBJ1-2; weak D call: TRBD1 (5 bases). CDR1 is GTSNPN and CDR2 is SVGIG in the germline V gene (reference sequence). The CDR3 runs to 13 residues. The germline V and J ends were trimmed by 3 bases and 5 bases, with 13 bases remaining between them. CDR3 region: CAWRGAGRYGYTF. The DNA for the CDR3 is TGTGCCTGGAGAGGGGCAGGGCGTTATGGCTACACCTTC.

The chain employs TRBV30 and TRBJ1-1; no reliable D call. CDR1 is GTSNPN and CDR2 is SVGIG in the germline V gene (reference sequence). The ends were cut back, 4 bases at V and 3 bases at J, with 12 bases in the middle. There are 13 residues in the CDR3. The CDR3 spells CAWTLGGHTEAFF. For the CDR3, the DNA is TGTGCCTGGACACTCGGAGGGCACACTGAAGCTTTCTTT.

This clone was seen a single time. V and J are TRBV18 and TRBJ2-1; 15 nucleotides agree with TRBD2. Germline V lookup: CDR1 KGHSH, CDR2 LQKENI. V lost 2 bases, J lost 7 bases, and 9 bases stayed unmatched. The CDR3 sequence is 18 residues long. Here the CDR3 reads CASSPFRTSGGAMNEQFF. CDR3 in DNA: TGTGCCAGCTCACCATTTCGGACTAGCGGGGGGGCAATGAATGAGCAGTTCTTC.